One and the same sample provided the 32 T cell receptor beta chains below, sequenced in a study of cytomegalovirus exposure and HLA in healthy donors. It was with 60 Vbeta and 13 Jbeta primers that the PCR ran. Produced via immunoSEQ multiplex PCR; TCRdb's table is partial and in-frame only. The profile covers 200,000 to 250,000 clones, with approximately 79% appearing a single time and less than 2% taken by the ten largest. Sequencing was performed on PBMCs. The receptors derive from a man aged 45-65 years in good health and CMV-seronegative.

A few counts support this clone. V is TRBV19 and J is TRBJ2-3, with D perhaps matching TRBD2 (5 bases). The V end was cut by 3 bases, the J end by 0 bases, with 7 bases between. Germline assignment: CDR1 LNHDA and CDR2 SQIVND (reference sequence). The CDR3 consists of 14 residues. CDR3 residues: CASSIRTSTDTQYF. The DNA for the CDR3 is TGTGCCAGTAGTATCCGGACTAGCACAGATACGCAGTATTTT.

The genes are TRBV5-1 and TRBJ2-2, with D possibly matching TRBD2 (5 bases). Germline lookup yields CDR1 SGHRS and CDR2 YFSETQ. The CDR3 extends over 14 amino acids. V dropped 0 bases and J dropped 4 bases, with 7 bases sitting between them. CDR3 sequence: CASSLAGGTGELFF. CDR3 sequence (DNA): TGCGCCAGCAGCTTGGCCGGAGGCACCGGGGAGCTGTTTTTT.

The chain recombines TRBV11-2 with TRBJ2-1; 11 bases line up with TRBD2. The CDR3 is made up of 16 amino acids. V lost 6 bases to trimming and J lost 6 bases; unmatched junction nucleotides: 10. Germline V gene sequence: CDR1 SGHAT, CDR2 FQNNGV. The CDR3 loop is CASSWIAGGPSNEQFF. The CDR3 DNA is TGTGCCAGCAGTTGGATAGCGGGAGGGCCCTCCAATGAGCAGTTCTTC. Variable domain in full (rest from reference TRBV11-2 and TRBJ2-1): EAGVAQSPRYKIIEKRQSVAFWCNPISGHATLYWYQQILGQGPKLLIQFQNNGVVDDSQLPKDRFSAERLKGVDSTLKIQPAKLEDSAVYLCASSWIAGGPSNEQFFGPGTRLTVL.

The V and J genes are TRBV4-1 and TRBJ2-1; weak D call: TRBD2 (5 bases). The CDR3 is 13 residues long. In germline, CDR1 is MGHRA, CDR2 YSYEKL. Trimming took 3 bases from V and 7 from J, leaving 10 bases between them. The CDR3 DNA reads TGCGCCAGCAGCCACAGTAGAGGGAATGAGCAGTTCTTC. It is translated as CASSHSRGNEQFF.

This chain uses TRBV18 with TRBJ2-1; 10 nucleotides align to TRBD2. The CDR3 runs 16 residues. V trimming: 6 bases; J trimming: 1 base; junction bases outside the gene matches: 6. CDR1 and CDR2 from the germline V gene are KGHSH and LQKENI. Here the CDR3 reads CASSGLAVMSYNEQFF. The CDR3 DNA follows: TGTGCCAGCTCCGGACTAGCGGTTATGTCCTACAATGAGCAGTTCTTC.

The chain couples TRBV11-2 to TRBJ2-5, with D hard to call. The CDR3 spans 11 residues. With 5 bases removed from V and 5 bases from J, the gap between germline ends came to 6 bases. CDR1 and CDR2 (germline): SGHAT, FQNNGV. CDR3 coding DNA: TGTGCCAGCAGCCCCCGGGAGACCCAGTACTTC. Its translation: CASSPRETQYF.

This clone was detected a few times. The CDR3 nucleotides read TGTGCCAGCAGCGGGGGACTAGGCGGCACAGATACGCAGTATTTT. This encodes CASSGGLGGTDTQYF. This chain connects TRBV9 to TRBJ2-3, with TRBD2 identical over 8 bases. The CDR3 has 15 residues. V lost 3 bases, J lost 1 base, and 4 bases stayed unmatched. Germline V gene data show CDR1 as SGDLS and CDR2 as YYNGEE. Supplemented by reference TRBV9 and TRBJ2-3, the full variable domain reads DSGVTQTPKHLITATGQRVTLRCSPRSGDLSVYWYQQSLDQGLQFLIQYYNGEERAKGNILERFSAQQFPDLHSELNLSSLELGDSALYFCASSGGLGGTDTQYFGPGTRLTVL.

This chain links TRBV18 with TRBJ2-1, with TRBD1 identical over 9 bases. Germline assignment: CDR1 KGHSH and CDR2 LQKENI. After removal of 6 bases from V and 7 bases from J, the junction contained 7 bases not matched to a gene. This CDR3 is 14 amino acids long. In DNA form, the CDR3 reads TGTGCCAGCTCCCGGGAGACAGGGGGAAATGAGCAGTTCTTC. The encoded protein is CASSRETGGNEQFF.

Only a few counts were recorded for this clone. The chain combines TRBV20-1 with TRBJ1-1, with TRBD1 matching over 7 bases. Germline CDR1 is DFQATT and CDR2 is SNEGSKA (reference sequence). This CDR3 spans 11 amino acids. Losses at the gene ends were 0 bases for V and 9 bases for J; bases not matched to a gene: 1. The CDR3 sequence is CSAREQGQAFF. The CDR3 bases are TGCAGTGCTAGAGAACAGGGGCAAGCTTTCTTT.

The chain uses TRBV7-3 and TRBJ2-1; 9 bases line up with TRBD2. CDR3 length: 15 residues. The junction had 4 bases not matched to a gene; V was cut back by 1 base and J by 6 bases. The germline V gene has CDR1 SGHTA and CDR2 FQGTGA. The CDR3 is CASSLSSGRSNEQFF. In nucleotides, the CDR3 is TGTGCCAGCAGCTTAAGTAGCGGGAGAAGCAATGAGCAGTTCTTC.

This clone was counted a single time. The CDR3 reads CASSHVGGDEQFF. In DNA, the CDR3 is TGCGCCAGCAGCCATGTAGGAGGGGATGAGCAGTTCTTC. The chain employs TRBV4-1 and TRBJ2-1, with TRBD2 as a possible D gene (6 bases). Germline values: CDR1 MGHRA, CDR2 YSYEKL. The V gene lost 3 bases and the J gene lost 8 bases, with 11 bases spanning the gap. There are 13 residues in the CDR3.

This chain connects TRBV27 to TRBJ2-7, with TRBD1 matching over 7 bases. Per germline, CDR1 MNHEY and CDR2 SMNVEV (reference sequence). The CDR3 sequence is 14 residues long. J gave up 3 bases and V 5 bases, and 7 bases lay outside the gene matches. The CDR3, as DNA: TGTGCCAGCAGTCTCCAGGGGGTCGGCTACGAGCAGTACTTC. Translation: CASSLQGVGYEQYF.

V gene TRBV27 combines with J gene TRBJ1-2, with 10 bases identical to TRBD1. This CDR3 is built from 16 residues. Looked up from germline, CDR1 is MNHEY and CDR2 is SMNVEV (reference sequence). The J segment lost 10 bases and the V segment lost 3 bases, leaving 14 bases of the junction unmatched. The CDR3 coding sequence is TGTGCCAGCAGTTTGACAGGGGGCCCCAACTATGGTGACTACACCTTC. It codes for CASSLTGGPNYGDYTF.

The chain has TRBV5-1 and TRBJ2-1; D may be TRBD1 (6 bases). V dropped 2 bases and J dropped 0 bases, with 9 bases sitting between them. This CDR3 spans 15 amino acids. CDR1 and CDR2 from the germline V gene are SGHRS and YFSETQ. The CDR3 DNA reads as TGCGCCAGCAGCTTCGACAGGACCTCCTACAATGAGCAGTTCTTC. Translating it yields CASSFDRTSYNEQFF. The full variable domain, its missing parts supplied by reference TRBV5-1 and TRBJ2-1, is KAGVTQTPRYLIKTRGQQVTLSCSPISGHRSVSWYQQTPGQGLQFLFEYFSETQRNKGNFPGRFSGRQFSNSRSEMNVSTLELGDSALYLCASSFDRTSYNEQFFGPGTRLTVL.

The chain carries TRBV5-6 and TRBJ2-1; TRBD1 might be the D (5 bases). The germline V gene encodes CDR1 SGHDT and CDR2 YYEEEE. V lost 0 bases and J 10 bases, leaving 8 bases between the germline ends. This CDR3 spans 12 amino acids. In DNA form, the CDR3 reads TGTGCCAGCAGCTTGGTAGACAGCGAGCAGTTCTTC. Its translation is CASSLVDSEQFF.

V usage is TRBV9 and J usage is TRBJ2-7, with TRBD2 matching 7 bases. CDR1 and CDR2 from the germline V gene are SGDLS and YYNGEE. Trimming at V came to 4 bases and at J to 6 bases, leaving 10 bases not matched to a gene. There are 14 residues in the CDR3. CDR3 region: CASSRAGRFSEQYF. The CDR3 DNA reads TGTGCCAGCAGCCGAGCGGGAAGGTTCTCCGAGCAGTACTTC.

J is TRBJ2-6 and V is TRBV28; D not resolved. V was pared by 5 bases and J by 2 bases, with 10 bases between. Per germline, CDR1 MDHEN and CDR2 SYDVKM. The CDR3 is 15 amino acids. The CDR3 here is CASSPYNTGANVLTF. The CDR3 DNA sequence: TGTGCCAGCAGTCCCTATAATACTGGGGCCAACGTCCTGACTTTC.

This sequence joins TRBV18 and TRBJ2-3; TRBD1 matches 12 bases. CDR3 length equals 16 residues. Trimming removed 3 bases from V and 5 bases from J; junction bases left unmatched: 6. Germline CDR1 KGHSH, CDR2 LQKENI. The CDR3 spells CASSPGTGGFGDTQYF. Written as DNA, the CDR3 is TGTGCCAGCTCACCTGGGACAGGGGGCTTTGGAGATACGCAGTATTTT.

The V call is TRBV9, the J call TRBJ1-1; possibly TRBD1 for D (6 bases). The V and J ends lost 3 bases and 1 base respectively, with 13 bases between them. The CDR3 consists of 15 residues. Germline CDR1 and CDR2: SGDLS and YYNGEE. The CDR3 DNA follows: TGTGCCAGCAGCGCGACAGGTAGGTCGAACACTGAAGCTTTCTTT. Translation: CASSATGRSNTEAFF.

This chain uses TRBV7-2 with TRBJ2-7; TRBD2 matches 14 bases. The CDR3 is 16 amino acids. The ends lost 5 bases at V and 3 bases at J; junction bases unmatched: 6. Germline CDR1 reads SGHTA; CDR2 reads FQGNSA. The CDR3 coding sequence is TGTGCCAGCAGCCCCGCCGGGACTAGCGGGAGCTACGAGCAGTACTTC. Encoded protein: CASSPAGTSGSYEQYF. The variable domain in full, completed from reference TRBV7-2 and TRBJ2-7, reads GAGVSQSPSNKVTEKGKDVELRCDPISGHTALYWYRQSLGQGLEFLIYFQGNSAPDKSGLPSDRFSAERTGGSVSTLTIQRTQQEDSAVYLCASSPAGTSGSYEQYFGPGTRLTVT.

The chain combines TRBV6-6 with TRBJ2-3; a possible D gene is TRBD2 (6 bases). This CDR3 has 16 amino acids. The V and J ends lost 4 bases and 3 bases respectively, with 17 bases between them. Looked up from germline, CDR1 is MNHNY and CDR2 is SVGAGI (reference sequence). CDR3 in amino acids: CASSFGAGGGTDTQYF. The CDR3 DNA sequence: TGTGCCAGCAGTTTTGGAGCGGGTGGGGGGACAGATACGCAGTATTTT.

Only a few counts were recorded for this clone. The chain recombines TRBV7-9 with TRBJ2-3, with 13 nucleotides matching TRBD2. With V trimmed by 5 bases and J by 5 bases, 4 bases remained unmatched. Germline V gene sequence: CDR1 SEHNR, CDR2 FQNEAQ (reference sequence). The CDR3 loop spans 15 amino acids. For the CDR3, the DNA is TGTGCCAGCAGCCGACTAGCGGGAGGCAGAGATACGCAGTATTTT. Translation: CASSRLAGGRDTQYF.

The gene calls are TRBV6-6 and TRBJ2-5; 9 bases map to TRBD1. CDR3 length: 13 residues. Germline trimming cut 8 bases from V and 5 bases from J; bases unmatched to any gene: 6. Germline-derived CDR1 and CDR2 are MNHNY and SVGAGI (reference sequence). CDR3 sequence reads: CASGGQGRETQYF. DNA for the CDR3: TGTGCCAGCGGAGGACAGGGGAGGGAGACCCAGTACTTC.

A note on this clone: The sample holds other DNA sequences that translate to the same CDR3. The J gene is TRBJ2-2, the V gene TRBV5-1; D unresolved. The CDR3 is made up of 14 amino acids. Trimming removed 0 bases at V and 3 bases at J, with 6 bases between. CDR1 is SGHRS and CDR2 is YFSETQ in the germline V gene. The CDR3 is CASSLAGYTGELFF. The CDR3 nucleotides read TGCGCCAGCAGCTTGGCCGGTTACACCGGGGAGCTGTTTTTT.

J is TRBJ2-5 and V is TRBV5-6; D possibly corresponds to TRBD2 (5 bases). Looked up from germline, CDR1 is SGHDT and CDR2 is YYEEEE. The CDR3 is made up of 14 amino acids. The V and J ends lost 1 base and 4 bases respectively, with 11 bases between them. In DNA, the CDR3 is TGTGCCAGCAGCTTGCGAGGGCCGCGAGAGACCCAGTACTTC. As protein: CASSLRGPRETQYF.

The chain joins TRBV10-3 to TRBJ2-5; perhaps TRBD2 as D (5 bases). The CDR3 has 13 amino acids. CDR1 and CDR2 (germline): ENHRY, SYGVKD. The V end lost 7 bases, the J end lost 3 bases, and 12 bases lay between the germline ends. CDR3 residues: CAIKRGKEETQYF. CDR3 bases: TGTGCCATCAAACGAGGGAAGGAAGAGACCCAGTACTTC.

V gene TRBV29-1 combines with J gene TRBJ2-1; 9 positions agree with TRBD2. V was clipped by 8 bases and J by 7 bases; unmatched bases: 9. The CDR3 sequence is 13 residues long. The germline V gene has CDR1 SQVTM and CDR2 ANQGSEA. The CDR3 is CSLIAGVGNEQFF. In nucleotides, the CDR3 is TGCAGCCTTATAGCGGGAGTGGGGAATGAGCAGTTCTTC.

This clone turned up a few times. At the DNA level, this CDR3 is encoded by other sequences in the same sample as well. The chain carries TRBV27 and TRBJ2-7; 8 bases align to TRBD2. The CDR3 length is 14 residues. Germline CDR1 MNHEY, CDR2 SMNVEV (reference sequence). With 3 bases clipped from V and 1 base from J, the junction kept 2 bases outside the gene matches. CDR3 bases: TGTGCCAGCAGTTTCTCTAGCGGGTCCTACGAGCAGTACTTC. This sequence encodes CASSFSSGSYEQYF.

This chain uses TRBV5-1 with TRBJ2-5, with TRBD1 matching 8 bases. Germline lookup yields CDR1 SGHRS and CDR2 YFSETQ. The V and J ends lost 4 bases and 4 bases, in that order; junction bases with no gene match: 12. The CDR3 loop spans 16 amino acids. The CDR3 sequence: CASSLTLGTGGETQYF. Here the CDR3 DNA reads TGCGCCAGCAGCCTAACTCTAGGAACAGGGGGAGAGACCCAGTACTTC.

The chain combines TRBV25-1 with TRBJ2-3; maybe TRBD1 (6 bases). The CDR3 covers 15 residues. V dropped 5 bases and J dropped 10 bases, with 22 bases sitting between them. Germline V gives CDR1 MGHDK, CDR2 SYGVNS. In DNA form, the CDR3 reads TGTGCCAGCAGTAAAGGGGGAGTGGCACAGTGGTCGCAGTATTTT. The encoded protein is CASSKGGVAQWSQYF.

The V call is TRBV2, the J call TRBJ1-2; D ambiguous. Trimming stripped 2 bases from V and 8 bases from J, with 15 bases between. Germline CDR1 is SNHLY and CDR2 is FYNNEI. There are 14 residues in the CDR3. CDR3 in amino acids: CASSESPGGQGYTF. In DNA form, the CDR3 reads TGTGCCAGCAGTGAAAGCCCAGGCGGGCAGGGCTACACCTTC.

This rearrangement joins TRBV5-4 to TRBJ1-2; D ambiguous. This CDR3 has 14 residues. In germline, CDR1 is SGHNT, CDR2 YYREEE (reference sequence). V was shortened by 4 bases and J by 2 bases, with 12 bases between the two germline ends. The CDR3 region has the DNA TGTGCCAGCAGCCCGGGAGGAGGGAACTATGGCTACACCTTC. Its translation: CASSPGGGNYGYTF. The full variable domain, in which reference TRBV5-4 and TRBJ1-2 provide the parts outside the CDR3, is ETGVTQSPTHLIKTRGQQVTLRCSSQSGHNTVSWYQQALGQGPQFIFQYYREEENGRGNFPPRFSGLQFPNYSSELNVNALELDDSALYLCASSPGGGNYGYTFGSGTRLTVV.